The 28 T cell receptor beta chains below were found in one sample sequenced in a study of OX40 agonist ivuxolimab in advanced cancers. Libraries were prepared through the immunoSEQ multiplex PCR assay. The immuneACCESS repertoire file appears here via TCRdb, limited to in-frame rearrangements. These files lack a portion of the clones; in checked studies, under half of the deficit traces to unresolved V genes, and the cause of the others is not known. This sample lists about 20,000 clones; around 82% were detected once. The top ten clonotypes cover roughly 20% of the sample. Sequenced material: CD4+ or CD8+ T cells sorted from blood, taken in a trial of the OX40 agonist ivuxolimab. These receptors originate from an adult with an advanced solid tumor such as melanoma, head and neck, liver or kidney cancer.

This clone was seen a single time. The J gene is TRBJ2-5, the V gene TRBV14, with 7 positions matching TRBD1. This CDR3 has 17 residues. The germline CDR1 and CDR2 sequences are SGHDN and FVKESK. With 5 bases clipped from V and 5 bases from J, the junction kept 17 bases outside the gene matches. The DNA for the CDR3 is TGTGCCAGCAGCTTGCCTTCTACAGGGGTGTTAGGGGAGACCCAGTACTTC. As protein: CASSLPSTGVLGETQYF.

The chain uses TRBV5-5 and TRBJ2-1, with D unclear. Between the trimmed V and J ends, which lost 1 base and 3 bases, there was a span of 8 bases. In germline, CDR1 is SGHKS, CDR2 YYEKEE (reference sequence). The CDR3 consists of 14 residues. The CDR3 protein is CASSLITGYNEQFF. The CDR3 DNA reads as TGTGCCAGCAGCTTGATTACCGGCTACAATGAGCAGTTCTTC.

The CDR3 loop is CAISESSMVGGLYEQYF. Here the CDR3 DNA reads TGTGCCATCAGTGAGTCGAGTATGGTCGGGGGGCTATACGAGCAGTACTTC. V gene TRBV10-3 combines with J gene TRBJ2-7; weak D call: TRBD2 (7 bases). This CDR3 spans 17 amino acids. The germline V and J ends were trimmed by 0 bases and 4 bases, with 19 bases remaining between them. Germline CDR1 is ENHRY and CDR2 is SYGVKD.

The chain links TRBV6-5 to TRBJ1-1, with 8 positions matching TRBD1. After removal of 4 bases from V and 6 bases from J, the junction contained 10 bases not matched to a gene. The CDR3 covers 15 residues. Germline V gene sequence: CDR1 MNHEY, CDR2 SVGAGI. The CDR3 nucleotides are TGTGCCAGCAGTTTGAACAGACCGGACAGGGCTGAAGCTTTCTTT. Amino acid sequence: CASSLNRPDRAEAFF.

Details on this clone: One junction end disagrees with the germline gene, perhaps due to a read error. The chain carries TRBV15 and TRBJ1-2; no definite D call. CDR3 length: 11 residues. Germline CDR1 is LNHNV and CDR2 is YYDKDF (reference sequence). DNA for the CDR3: TGTGCCACCAGCAGAGCGGGCCTTCCGGAGTTC. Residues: CATSRAGLPEF.

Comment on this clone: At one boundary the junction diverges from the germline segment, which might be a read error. The CDR3 DNA is TGTGCCAGCACTTTAGTCGGGACAGGGGGCGTAAGCTATAATTCACCCCTCCACTTT. Protein sequence: CASTLVGTGGVSYNSPLHF. V and J are TRBV27 and TRBJ1-6; TRBD1 agrees at 12 bases. The CDR3 covers 19 residues. CDR1 MNHEY and CDR2 SMNVEV come from the germline V gene (reference sequence).

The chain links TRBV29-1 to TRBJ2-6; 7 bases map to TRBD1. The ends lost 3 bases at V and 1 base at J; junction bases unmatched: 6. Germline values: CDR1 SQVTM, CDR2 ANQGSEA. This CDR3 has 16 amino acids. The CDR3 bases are TGCAGCGTTGAGGGAGAGGGGGCATCTGGGGCCAACGTCCTGACTTTC. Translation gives CSVEGEGASGANVLTF.

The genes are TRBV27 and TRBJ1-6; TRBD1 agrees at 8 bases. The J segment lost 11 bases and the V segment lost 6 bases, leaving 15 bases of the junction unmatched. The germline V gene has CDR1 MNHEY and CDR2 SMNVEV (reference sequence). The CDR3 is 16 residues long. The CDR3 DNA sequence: TGTGCCAGCAGGGATCGGGACAGGCCAGAAAAAGCACCCCTCCACTTT. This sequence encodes CASRDRDRPEKAPLHF.

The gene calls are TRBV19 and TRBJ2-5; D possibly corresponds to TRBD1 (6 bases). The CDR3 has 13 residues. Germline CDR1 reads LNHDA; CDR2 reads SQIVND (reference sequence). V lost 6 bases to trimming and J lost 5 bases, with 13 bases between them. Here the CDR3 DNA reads TGTGCCAGTAGAGACGGGACACTTGAGACCCAGTACTTC. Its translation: CASRDGTLETQYF.

The CDR3 sequence: CSVEEVGRGQETQYF. The CDR3, as DNA: TGCAGCGTTGAAGAAGTTGGCAGGGGGCAAGAGACCCAGTACTTC. The chain has TRBV29-1 and TRBJ2-5; 7 nucleotides line up with TRBD1. The CDR3 consists of 15 residues. The junction had 6 bases not matched to a gene; V was cut back by 0 bases and J by 2 bases. Germline CDR1 reads SQVTM; CDR2 reads ANQGSEA. Full variable domain (missing parts from reference TRBV29-1 and TRBJ2-5): SAVISQKPSRDICQRGTSLTIQCQVDSQVTMMFWYRQQPGQSLTLIATANQGSEATYESGFVIDKFPISRPNLTFSTLTVSNMSPEDSSIYLCSVEEVGRGQETQYFGPGTRLLVL.

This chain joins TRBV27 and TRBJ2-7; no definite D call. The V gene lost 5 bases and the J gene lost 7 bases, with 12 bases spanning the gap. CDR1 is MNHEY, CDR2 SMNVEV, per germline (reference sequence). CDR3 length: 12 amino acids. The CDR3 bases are TGTGCCAGCAGTAACAGCCTCCAGGAGCAGTACTTC. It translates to CASSNSLQEQYF.

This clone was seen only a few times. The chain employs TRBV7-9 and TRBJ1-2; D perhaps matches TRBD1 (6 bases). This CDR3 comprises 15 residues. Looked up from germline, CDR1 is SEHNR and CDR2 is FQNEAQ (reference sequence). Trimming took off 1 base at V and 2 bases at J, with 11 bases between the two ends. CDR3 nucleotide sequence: TGTGCCAGCAGCTTAGTGCAGGGGTCGAACTATGGCTACACCTTC. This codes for CASSLVQGSNYGYTF.

The DNA for the CDR3 is TGTGCCAGCAGCCGGACAGGGAACGAGCAGTACTTC. It translates to CASSRTGNEQYF. The chain has TRBV7-9 and TRBJ2-7; 8 nucleotides align to TRBD1. The CDR3 covers 12 residues. Germline assignment: CDR1 SEHNR and CDR2 FQNEAQ (reference sequence). Unmatched junction bases numbered 2, after V lost 5 bases and J lost 5 bases.

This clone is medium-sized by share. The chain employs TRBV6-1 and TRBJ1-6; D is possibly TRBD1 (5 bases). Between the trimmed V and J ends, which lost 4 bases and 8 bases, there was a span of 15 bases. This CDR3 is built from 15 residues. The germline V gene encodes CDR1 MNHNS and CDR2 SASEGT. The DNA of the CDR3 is TGTGCCAGCAGTGGAGAGGGGTGGTGGGATTCACCCCTCCACTTT. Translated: CASSGEGWWDSPLHF.

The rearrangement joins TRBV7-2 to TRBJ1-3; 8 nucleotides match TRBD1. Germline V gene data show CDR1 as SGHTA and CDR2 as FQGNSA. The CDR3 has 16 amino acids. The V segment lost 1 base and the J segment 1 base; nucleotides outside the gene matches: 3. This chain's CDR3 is CASSLVWTGSGNTIYF. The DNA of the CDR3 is TGTGCCAGCAGCTTAGTTTGGACAGGGTCTGGAAACACCATATATTTT. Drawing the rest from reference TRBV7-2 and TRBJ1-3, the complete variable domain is GAGVSQSPSNKVTEKGKDVELRCDPISGHTALYWYRQSLGQGLEFLIYFQGNSAPDKSGLPSDRFSAERTGGSVSTLTIQRTQQEDSAVYLCASSLVWTGSGNTIYFGEGSWLTVV.

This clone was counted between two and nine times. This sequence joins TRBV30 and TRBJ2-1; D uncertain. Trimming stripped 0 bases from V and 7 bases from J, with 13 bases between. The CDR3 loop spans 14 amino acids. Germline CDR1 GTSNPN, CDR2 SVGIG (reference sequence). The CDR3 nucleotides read TGTGCCTGGAGTGTACGATTAGAGTATAATGAGCAGTTCTTC. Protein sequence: CAWSVRLEYNEQFF.

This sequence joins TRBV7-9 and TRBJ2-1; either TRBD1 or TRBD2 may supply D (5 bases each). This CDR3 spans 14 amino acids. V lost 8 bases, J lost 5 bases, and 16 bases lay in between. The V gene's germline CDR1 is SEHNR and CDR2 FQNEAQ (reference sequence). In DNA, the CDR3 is TGTGCCAGCGGCCGGATGAGGGGTCACAATGAGCAGTTCTTC. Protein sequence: CASGRMRGHNEQFF.

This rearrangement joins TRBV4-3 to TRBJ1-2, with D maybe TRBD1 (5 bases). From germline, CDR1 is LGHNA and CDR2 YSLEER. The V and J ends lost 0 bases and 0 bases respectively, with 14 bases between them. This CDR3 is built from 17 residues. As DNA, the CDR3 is TGCGCCAGCAGCCAAGATCCCGGGGGGATCTCTAACTATGGCTACACCTTC. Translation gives CASSQDPGGISNYGYTF.

CDR3 residues: CASSLVGEQYF. As DNA, the CDR3 is TGTGCCAGCAGCTTAGTGGGCGAGCAGTACTTC. This chain joins TRBV7-9 and TRBJ2-7; D call uncertain. Germline V lookup: CDR1 SEHNR, CDR2 FQNEAQ (reference sequence). The CDR3 is 11 residues long. Trimming cost V 1 base and J 6 bases, with 4 bases left between them. The full variable domain, its missing parts supplied by reference TRBV7-9 and TRBJ2-7, is DTGVSQNPRHKITKRGQNVTFRCDPISEHNRLYWYRQTLGQGPEFLTYFQNEAQLEKSRLLSDRFSAERPKGSFSTLEIQRTEQGDSAMYLCASSLVGEQYFGPGTRLTVT.

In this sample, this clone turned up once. CDR3 DNA sequence: TGTGCCAGCAGCATCACCCTGGACGAGCAGTACTTC. The encoded protein is CASSITLDEQYF. The chain uses TRBV7-9 and TRBJ2-7; D remains unclear. Germline V gene data show CDR1 as SEHNR and CDR2 as FQNEAQ (reference sequence). The CDR3 loop spans 12 amino acids. V lost 5 bases, J lost 5 bases, and 10 bases lay in between. The full variable domain, in which reference TRBV7-9 and TRBJ2-7 provide the parts outside the CDR3, is DTGVSQNPRHKITKRGQNVTFRCDPISEHNRLYWYRQTLGQGPEFLTYFQNEAQLEKSRLLSDRFSAERPKGSFSTLEIQRTEQGDSAMYLCASSITLDEQYFGPGTRLTVT.

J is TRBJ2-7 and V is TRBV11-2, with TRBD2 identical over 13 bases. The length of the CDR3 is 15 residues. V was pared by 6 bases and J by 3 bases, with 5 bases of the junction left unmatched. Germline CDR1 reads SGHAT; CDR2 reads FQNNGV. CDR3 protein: CASRQGTSGIYEQYF. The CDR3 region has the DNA TGTGCCAGCAGACAAGGGACTAGCGGGATCTACGAGCAGTACTTC. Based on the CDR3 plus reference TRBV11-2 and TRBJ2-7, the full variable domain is EAGVAQSPRYKIIEKRQSVAFWCNPISGHATLYWYQQILGQGPKLLIQFQNNGVVDDSQLPKDRFSAERLKGVDSTLKIQPAKLEDSAVYLCASRQGTSGIYEQYFGPGTRLTVT.

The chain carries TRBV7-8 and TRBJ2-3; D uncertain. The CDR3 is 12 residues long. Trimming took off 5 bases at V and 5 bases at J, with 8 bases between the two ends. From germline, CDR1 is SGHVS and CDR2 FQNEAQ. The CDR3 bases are TGTGCCAGCAGCCACGAGCGAGATACGCAGTATTTT. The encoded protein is CASSHERDTQYF.

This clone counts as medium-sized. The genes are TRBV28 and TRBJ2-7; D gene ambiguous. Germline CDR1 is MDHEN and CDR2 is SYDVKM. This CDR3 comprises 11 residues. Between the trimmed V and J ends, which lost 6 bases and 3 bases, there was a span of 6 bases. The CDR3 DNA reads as TGTGCCAGCAGCGGTGTCTACGAGCAGTACTTC. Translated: CASSGVYEQYF.

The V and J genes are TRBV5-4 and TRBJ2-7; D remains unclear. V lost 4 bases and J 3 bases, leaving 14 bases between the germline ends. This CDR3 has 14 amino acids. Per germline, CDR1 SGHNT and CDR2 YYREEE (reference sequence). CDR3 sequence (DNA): TGTGCCAGCAGCCCGTTCGGAGCTGACTACGAGCAGTACTTC. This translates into CASSPFGADYEQYF.

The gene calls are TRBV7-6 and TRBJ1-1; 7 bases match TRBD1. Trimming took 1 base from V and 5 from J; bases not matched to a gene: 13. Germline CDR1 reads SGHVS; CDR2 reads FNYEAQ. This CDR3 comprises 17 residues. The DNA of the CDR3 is TGTGCCAGCAGCTTAGGACAGGGTGGGCCACCGGGGACTGAAGCTTTCTTT. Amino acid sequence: CASSLGQGGPPGTEAFF. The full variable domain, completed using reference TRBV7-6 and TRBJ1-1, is GAGVSQSPRYKVTKRGQDVALRCDPISGHVSLYWYRQALGQGPEFLTYFNYEAQQDKSGLPNDRFSAERPEGSISTLTIQRTEQRDSAMYRCASSLGQGGPPGTEAFFGQGTRLTVV.

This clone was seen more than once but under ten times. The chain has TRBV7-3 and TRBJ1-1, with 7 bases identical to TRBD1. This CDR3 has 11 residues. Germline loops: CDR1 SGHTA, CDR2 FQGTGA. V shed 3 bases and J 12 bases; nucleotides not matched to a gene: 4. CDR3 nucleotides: TGTGCCAGCAGCTTCGGACAGGAAACTTTCTTT. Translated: CASSFGQETFF.

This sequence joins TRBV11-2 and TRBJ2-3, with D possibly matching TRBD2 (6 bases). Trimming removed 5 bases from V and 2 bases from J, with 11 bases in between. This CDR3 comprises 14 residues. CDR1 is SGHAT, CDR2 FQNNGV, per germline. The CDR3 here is CASSKGLFTDTQYF. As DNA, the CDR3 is TGTGCCAGCAGCAAGGGACTGTTCACAGATACGCAGTATTTT.

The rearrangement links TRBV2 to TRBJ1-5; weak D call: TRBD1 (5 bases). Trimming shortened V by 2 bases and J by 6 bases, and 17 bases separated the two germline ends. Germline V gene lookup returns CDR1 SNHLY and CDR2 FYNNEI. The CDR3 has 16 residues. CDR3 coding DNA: TGTGCCAGCAGTGAAATTGGGGGGGGTTCAGGTCAGCCCCAGCATTTT. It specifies CASSEIGGGSGQPQHF. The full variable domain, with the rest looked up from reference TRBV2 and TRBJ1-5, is EPEVTQTPSHQVTQMGQEVILRCVPISNHLYFYWYRQILGQKVEFLVSFYNNEISEKSEIFDDQFSVERPDGSNFTLKIRSTKLEDSAMYFCASSEIGGGSGQPQHFGDGTRLSIL.